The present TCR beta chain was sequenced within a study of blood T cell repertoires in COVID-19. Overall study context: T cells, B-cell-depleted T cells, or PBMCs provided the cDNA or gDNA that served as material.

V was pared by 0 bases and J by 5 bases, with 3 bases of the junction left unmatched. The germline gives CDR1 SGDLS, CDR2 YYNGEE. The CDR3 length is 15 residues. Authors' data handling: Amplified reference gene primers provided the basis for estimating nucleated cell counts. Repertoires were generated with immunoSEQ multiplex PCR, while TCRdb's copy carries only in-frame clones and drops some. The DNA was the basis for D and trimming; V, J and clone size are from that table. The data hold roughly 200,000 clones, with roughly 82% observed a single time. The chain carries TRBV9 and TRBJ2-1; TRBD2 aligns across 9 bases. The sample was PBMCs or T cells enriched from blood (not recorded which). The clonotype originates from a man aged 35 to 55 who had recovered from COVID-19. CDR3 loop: CASSVASGRNNEQFF. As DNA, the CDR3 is TGTGCCAGCAGCGTAGCGAGCGGGAGGAACAATGAGCAGTTCTTC.